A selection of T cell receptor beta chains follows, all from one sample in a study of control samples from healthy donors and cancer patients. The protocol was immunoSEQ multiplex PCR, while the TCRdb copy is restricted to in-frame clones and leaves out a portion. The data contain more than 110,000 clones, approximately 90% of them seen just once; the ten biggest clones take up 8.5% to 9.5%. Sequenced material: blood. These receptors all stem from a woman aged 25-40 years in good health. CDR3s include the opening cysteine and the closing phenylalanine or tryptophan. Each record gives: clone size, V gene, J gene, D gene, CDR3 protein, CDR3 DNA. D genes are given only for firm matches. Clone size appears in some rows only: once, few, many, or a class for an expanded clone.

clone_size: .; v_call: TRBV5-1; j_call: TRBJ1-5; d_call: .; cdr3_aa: CASSSTGLSNQPQHF; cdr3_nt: TGCGCCAGCAGTTCAACAGGGTTGTCAAATCAGCCCCAGCATTTT
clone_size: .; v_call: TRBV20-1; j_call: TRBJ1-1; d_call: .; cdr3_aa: CSASFTGNTEAFF; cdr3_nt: TGCAGTGCTAGTTTCACAGGGAACACTGAAGCTTTCTTT
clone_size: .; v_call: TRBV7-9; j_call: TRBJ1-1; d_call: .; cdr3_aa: CASSPHLGENTEAFF; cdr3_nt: TGTGCCAGCAGCCCCCATCTAGGCGAGAACACTGAAGCTTTCTTT
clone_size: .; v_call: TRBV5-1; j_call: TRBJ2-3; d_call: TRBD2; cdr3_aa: CASSFGGRAGDTQYF; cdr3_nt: TGCGCCAGCAGCTTTGGCGGGAGGGCAGGAGATACGCAGTATTTT
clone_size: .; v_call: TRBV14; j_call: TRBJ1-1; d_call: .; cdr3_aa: CASSQQGYGTEAFF; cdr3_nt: TGTGCCAGCAGCCAACAGGGGTATGGCACTGAAGCTTTCTTT
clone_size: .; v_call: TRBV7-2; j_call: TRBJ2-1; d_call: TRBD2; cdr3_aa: CASSLPRTSGIEQFF; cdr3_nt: TGTGCCAGCAGCCTCCCCCGGACTAGCGGGATCGAGCAGTTCTTC
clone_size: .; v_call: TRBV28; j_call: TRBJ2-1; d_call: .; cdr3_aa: CASSFRDRHYNEQFF; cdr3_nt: TGTGCCAGCAGTTTCCGGGACCGCCACTACAATGAGCAGTTCTTC
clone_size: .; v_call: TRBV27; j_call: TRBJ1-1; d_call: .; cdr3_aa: CASSYQLNTEAFF; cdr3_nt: TGTGCCAGCAGTTACCAGTTGAACACTGAAGCTTTCTTT
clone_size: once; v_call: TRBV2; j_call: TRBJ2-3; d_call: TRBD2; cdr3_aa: CASSPFRGVVPDTQYF; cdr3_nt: TGTGCCAGCAGTCCCTTCCGGGGGGTGGTGCCAGATACGCAGTATTTT
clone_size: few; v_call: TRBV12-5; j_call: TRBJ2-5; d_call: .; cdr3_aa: CASGLGTEARETQYF; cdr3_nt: TGTGCTAGTGGTTTGGGAACGGAGGCAAGAGAGACCCAGTACTTC
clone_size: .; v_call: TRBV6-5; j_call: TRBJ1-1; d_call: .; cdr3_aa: CASSTPEGTEAFF; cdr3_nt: TGTGCCAGCAGCACTCCGGAGGGGACTGAAGCTTTCTTT
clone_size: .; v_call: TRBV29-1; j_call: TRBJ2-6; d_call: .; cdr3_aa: CSVGGQSSGANVLTF; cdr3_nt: TGCAGCGTTGGTGGACAAAGCTCTGGGGCCAACGTCCTGACTTTC
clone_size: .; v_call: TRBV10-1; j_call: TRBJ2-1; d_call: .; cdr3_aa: CASSDSSEQFF; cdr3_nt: TGCGCCAGCAGTGATAGCAGCGAGCAGTTCTTC
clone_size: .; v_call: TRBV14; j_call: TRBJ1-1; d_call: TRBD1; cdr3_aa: CASSQPTGVWITEAFF; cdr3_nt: TGTGCCAGCAGCCAACCTACAGGGGTATGGATCACTGAAGCTTTCTTT
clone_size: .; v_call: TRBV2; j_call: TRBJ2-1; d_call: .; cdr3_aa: CASSEALRYEQFF; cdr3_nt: TGTGCCAGCAGTGAAGCGTTACGATATGAGCAGTTCTTC
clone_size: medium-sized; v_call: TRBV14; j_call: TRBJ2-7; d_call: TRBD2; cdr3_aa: CASSQPLAGGSHEQYF; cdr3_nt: TGTGCCAGCAGCCAGCCTCTAGCGGGAGGATCCCACGAGCAGTACTTC
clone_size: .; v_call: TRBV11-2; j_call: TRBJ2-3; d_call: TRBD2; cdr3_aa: CASRRTSGTDTQYF; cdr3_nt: TGTGCCAGCAGGCGGACTAGCGGCACAGATACGCAGTATTTT
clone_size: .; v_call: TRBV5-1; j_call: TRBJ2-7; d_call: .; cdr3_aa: CASSLEGYEQYF; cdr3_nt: TGCGCCAGCAGCTTGGAGGGCTACGAGCAGTACTTC
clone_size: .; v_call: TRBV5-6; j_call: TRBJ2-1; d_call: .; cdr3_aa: CASSPSQVYNEQFF; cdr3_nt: TGTGCCAGCAGCCCTTCGCAAGTTTACAATGAGCAGTTCTTC
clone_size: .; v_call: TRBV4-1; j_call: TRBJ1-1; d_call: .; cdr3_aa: CASSQVAHVNTEAFF; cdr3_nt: TGCGCCAGCAGCCAAGTAGCACACGTGAACACTGAAGCTTTCTTT
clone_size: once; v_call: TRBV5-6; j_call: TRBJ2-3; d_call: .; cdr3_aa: CASSLGGTDTQYF; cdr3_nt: TGTGCCAGCAGCTTGGGGGGCACAGATACGCAGTATTTT
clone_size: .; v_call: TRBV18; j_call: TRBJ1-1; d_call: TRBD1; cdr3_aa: CASSPPVRQGKNTEAFF; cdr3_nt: TGTGCCAGCTCACCACCGGTGAGACAGGGGAAAAACACTGAAGCTTTCTTT
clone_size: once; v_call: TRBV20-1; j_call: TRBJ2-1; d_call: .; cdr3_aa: CSASKYNEQFF; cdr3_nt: TGCAGTGCTTCCAAGTACAATGAGCAGTTCTTC
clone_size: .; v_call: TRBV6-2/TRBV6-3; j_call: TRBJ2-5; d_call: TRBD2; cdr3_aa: CASSYSGGSRRKTQYF; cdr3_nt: TGTGCCAGCAGTTACTCGGGAGGGTCCAGGCGAAAGACCCAGTACTTC
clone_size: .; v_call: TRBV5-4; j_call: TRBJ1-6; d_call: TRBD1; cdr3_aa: CASSLTGRSSPLHF; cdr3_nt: TGTGCCAGCAGCCTGACAGGGCGGAGTTCACCCCTCCACTTT
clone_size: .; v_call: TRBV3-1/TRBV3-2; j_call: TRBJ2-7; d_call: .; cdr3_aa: CASSQEFKREQYF; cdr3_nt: TGTGCCAGCAGCCAAGAGTTCAAGCGGGAGCAGTACTTC
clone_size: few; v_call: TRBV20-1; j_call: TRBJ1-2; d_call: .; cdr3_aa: CSASEGDLNYGYTF; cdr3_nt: TGCAGTGCTAGTGAAGGCGATCTCAACTATGGCTACACCTTC
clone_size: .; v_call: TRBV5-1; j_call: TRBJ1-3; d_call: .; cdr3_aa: CASSLGGRSSSGNTIYF; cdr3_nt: TGCGCCAGCAGCTTGGGGGGACGGTCGAGCTCTGGAAACACCATATATTTT
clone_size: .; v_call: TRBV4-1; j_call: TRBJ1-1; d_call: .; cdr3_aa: CASSTRQAPSGGPAFF; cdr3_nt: TGCGCCAGCAGCACCAGACAGGCGCCTAGTGGGGGACCAGCTTTCTTT
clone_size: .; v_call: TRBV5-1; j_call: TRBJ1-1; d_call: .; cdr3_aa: CASSLAEGRGNTEAFF; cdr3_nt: TGCGCCAGCAGCTTGGCCGAGGGGAGGGGGAACACTGAAGCTTTCTTT
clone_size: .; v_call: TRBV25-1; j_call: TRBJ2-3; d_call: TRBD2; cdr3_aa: CASTMHTSGSTDTQYF; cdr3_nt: TGTGCCAGCACGATGCACACTAGCGGGAGTACAGATACGCAGTATTTT
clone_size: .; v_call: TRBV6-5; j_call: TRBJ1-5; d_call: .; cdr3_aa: CASRDPGPNQPQHF; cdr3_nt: TGTGCCAGCAGAGACCCGGGACCCAATCAGCCCCAGCATTTT
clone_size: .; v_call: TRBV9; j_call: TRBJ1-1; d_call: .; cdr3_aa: CASIPRGRLNTEAFF; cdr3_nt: TGTGCCAGCATCCCCCGGGGACGGCTGAACACTGAAGCTTTCTTT
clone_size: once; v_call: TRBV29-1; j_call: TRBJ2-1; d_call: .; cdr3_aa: CSVDAGTDNEQFF; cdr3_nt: TGCAGCGTTGACGCGGGTACAGACAATGAGCAGTTCTTC
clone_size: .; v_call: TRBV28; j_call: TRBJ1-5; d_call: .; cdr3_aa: CASSFFRGNQPQHF; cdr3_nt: TGTGCCAGCAGTTTCTTTCGGGGAAATCAGCCCCAGCATTTT
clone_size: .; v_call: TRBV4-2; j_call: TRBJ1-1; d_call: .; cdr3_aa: CASSHPDTYTEAFF; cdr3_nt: TGTGCCAGCAGCCACCCCGACACGTACACTGAAGCTTTCTTT
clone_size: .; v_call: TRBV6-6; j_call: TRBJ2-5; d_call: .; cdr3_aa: CASSSTQGPATQYF; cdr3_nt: TGTGCCAGCAGCTCCACCCAGGGGCCGGCGACCCAGTACTTC
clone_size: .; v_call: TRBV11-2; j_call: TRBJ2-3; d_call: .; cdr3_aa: CASSLEGVGVPQYF; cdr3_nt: TGTGCCAGCAGCTTAGAGGGCGTTGGGGTTCCGCAGTATTTT
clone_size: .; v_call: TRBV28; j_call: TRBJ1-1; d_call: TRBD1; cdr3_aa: CASSLRDRGVAFF; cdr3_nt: TGTGCCAGCAGTTTAAGGGACAGGGGGGTAGCTTTCTTT
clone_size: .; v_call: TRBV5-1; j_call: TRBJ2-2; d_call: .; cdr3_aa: CASAGGATTGELFF; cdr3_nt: TGCGCCAGCGCTGGGGGAGCAACCACCGGGGAGCTGTTTTTT
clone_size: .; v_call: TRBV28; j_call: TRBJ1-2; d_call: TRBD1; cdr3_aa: CASRPTGGSYGYTF; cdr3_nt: TGTGCCAGCAGGCCGACAGGGGGCTCCTATGGCTACACCTTC
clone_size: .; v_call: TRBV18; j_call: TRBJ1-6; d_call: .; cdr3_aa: CASRGASNNSPLHF; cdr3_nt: TGTGCCAGCCGAGGGGCCTCTAATAATTCACCCCTCCACTTT
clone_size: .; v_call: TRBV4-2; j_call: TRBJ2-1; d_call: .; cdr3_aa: CASSQDPQSSYNEQFF; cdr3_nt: TGTGCCAGCAGCCAAGATCCCCAGAGCTCCTACAATGAGCAGTTCTTC
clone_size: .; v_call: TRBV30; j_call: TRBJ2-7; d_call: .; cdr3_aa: CAWSAQGIEQYF; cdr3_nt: TGTGCCTGGAGTGCCCAGGGAATCGAGCAGTACTTC
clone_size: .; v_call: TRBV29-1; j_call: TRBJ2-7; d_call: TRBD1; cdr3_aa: CSVAQGADEQYF; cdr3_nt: TGCAGCGTTGCGCAGGGGGCGGACGAGCAGTACTTC
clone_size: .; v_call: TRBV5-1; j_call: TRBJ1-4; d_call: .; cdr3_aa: CASSLRAGYEKLFF; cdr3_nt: TGCGCCAGCAGCTTGCGGGCAGGGTACGAAAAACTGTTTTTT
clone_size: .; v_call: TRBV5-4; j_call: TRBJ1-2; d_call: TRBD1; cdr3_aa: CASSDDRGLSYGYTF; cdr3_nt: TGTGCCAGCAGCGACGACAGGGGGCTGAGCTATGGCTACACCTTC